The present T cell receptor beta chain was sequenced within a study of shared clonotypes between healthy human individuals. Trimming cost V 2 bases and J 0 bases; bases outside gene matches: 6. The CDR3 runs 16 residues. CDR1 is SGHDT, CDR2 YYEEEE, per germline. Study observations and caveats: Rarefaction showed that sequencing of sorted subsets was incomplete (despite large depth).

In the case of this clone: Its antigen is currently unknown.

Terminally differentiated effector memory CD45RA+ cells were left out of the naive CD8 fraction, which was CD45RO-negative and positively selected for CCR7. Participating donors were healthy, HIV-negative adults free of recent acute infections or vaccinations. A 200 ng quantity of DNA, tens of thousands of T cell genomes, went into the sorted-subset replicate PCRs. Clones were read by immunoSEQ multiplex PCR, and TCRdb kept only the in-frame ones, dropping some. The sample comprises around 560,000 clones, roughly 95% of which are singletons, and approximately 0.11% rests with the top ten. Sequencing was done on a sample of naive CD8+ T cells sorted from blood. The source is a woman in her thirties in good health. This sequence joins TRBV5-6 and TRBJ2-3; TRBD2 matches at 7 bases. The CDR3 DNA is TGTGCCAGCAGCTTTAGTATTAGCGGGAGCACAGATACGCAGTATTTT. Its protein product is CASSFSISGSTDTQYF.